A single sample gave rise to the 5 T cell receptor beta chains below, sequenced in a study of shared clonotypes between healthy human individuals. Only in-frame clones appear in the TCRdb table, and some are missing; sequencing was by immunoSEQ multiplex PCR. The sample comprises under 2,500,000 clones, around 95% of which are singletons, and approximately 0.13% rests with the top ten. Sequenced material: naive CD4+ T cells sorted from blood. The sample's subset: CD45RA+ positively selected. The receptors come from a man aged 18 to 30 in good health.

This sequence joins TRBV10-1 and TRBJ1-1; 9 nucleotides line up with TRBD1. The ends lost 0 bases at V and 0 bases at J; junction bases unmatched: 8. The CDR3 contains 18 residues. Germline CDR1 is WNHNN and CDR2 is SYGVQD (reference sequence). The CDR3 loop is CASSESWTGAIMNTEAFF. The CDR3 bases are TGCGCCAGCAGTGAGTCTTGGACAGGGGCGATTATGAACACTGAAGCTTTCTTT.

The V and J genes are TRBV19 and TRBJ1-4; weak D call: TRBD1 (5 bases). V was cut by 3 bases and J by 2 bases, with 10 bases left in between. CDR1 and CDR2 (germline): LNHDA, SQIVND (reference sequence). The CDR3 consists of 15 residues. DNA for the CDR3: TGTGCCAGTAGTATCAAGGGACTCACTAATGAAAAACTGTTTTTT. Translated: CASSIKGLTNEKLFF.

J is TRBJ2-1 and V is TRBV4-1; D is uncertain. V lost 6 bases, J lost 5 bases, and 14 bases lay in between. The germline CDR1 and CDR2 sequences are MGHRA and YSYEKL. CDR3 size: 14 residues. DNA of the CDR3: TGCGCCAGCAGTCGTCCCTTAAGCGACAATGAGCAGTTCTTC. As protein: CASSRPLSDNEQFF.

This sequence joins TRBV4-2 and TRBJ1-3; TRBD1 is a possible D gene (5 bases). This CDR3 contains 15 residues. V was shortened by 3 bases and J by 4 bases, with 13 bases between the two germline ends. The germline CDR1 and CDR2 sequences are LGHNA and YNFKEQ. Here the CDR3 DNA reads TGTGCCAGCAGCCAGTCAATCCAGGGAGGAAACACCATATATTTT. Encoded protein: CASSQSIQGGNTIYF.

The rearrangement links TRBV5-1 to TRBJ2-3, with D unresolved. Germline V lookup: CDR1 SGHRS, CDR2 YFSETQ. CDR3 size: 15 residues. Trimming shortened V by 4 bases and J by 1 base, and 13 bases separated the two germline ends. The CDR3 nucleotides read TGCGCCAGCAGCCCGGAGTTAGGTGGCACAGATACGCAGTATTTT. Translated, it gives CASSPELGGTDTQYF.